These 12 T cell receptor beta chains were sequenced from one sample in a study of blood T cells in healthy people across ages (dated by TCRdb to between 2014 and 2016). The method behind the library was 5' RACE. The sequencer was an Illumina HiSeq 2500. A second PCR of about 6 to 11 cycles was performed with a sample-barcoded 5' primer and a J-beta primer mix. Clones were called with MiXCR by TCRdb after fastp trimmed the public reads at Q25, and only in-frame beta chains were retained. Rows with a matching CDR3 protein are joined into one entry that keeps the most common DNA and genes. The sample yields about 1,800,000 distinct CDR3 sequences; roughly 28% were counted once. The ten top clones hold roughly 8% of the sample. The sample consisted of blood. These receptors came from a woman in her twenties or thirties in good health.

This clonotype showed up just a few times. The gene calls are TRBV5-1 and TRBJ2-1; TRBD2 matches at 7 bases. The CDR3 has 16 amino acids. Germline V gene data show CDR1 as SGHRS and CDR2 as YFSETQ. V lost 0 bases, J lost 0 bases, and 3 bases stayed unmatched. The CDR3 region is CASSLGLASSYNEQFF. CDR3 nucleotide sequence: TGCGCCAGCAGCTTGGGACTAGCCAGCTCCTACAATGAGCAGTTCTTC.

This clonotype was recorded many times. V and J are TRBV6-5 and TRBJ2-4; maybe TRBD2 (5 bases). Looked up from germline, CDR1 is MNHEY and CDR2 is SVGAGI. This CDR3 comprises 13 residues. Deletions cut 5 bases from V and 3 bases from J, with 8 bases between. In DNA form, the CDR3 reads TGTGCCAGCAGTGTTGACTACAAAAACATTCAGTACTTC. Translated, it gives CASSVDYKNIQYF.

The chain uses TRBV18 and TRBJ2-7, with D perhaps being TRBD1 or TRBD2 (6 bases each). CDR3 size: 14 residues. Germline CDR1 and CDR2: KGHSH and LQKENI. V was clipped by 4 bases and J by 3 bases, with 13 bases between them. The CDR3 here is CASSLAEGDYEQYF. Here the CDR3 DNA reads TGTGCCAGCTCACTAGCGGAGGGGGACTACGAGCAGTACTTC.

This sequence joins TRBV2 and TRBJ1-5, with D possibly TRBD1 on 5 matching bases. V lost 0 bases and J 5 bases, leaving 8 bases between the germline ends. CDR1 SNHLY and CDR2 FYNNEI come from the germline V gene. The CDR3 consists of 14 residues. As DNA, the CDR3 is TGTGCCAGCAGTGAAGCCAGGGTCGATCAGCCCCAGCATTTT. Translation gives CASSEARVDQPQHF.

The rearrangement uses TRBV25-1 and TRBJ1-2; no clear D. Germline CDR1 is MGHDK and CDR2 is SYGVNS. The V end was cut by 7 bases, the J end by 1 base, with 10 bases between. The CDR3 consists of 13 residues. The chain's CDR3 is CASTPADNYGYTF. CDR3 nucleotide sequence: TGTGCCAGCACCCCAGCGGATAACTATGGCTACACCTTC.

The DNA for the CDR3 is TGTGCCAGCAGCTCGCAACAGGGGGAATACGAGCAGTACTTC. Translation: CASSSQQGEYEQYF. The chain couples TRBV7-2 to TRBJ2-7, with 8 bases fitting TRBD1. The CDR3 is 14 residues long. Looked up from germline, CDR1 is SGHTA and CDR2 is FQGNSA. Trimming at V came to 4 bases and at J to 4 bases, leaving 6 bases not matched to a gene.

This clonotype was observed a few times. The gene calls are TRBV20-1 and TRBJ2-1; 8 bases are a match to TRBD2. The V gene end was trimmed by 6 bases and the J gene end by 9 bases; junction bases not matched to a gene: 4. The CDR3 sequence is 11 residues long. CDR1 and CDR2 from the germline V gene are DFQATT and SNEGSKA (reference sequence). The CDR3 loop is CSALAGLEQFF. For the CDR3, the DNA is TGCAGTGCCTTAGCGGGACTTGAGCAGTTCTTC.

This clonotype was detected only a few times. The rearrangement links TRBV18 to TRBJ1-1, with TRBD1 matching over 7 bases. The CDR3 totals 15 residues. V trimming: 1 base; J trimming: 8 bases; junction bases outside the gene matches: 10. Looked up from germline, CDR1 is KGHSH and CDR2 is LQKENI. The chain's CDR3 is CASSPLGEGAAEAFF. The CDR3 DNA is TGTGCCAGCTCACCACTGGGAGAGGGGGCAGCAGAAGCTTTCTTT.

This clonotype has only a few counts. The CDR3 coding sequence is TGTGCCATCAGTGAGACCGGCTATGAGCAGTTCTTC. This gives the protein CAISETGYEQFF. J is TRBJ2-1 and V is TRBV10-3; D remains ambiguous. Germline-derived CDR1 and CDR2 are ENHRY and SYGVKD. V lost 2 bases, J lost 8 bases, and 7 bases lay in between. CDR3 length equals 12 residues.

In this sample, this clonotype turned up a few times. The chain employs TRBV6-5 and TRBJ2-3; D is perhaps TRBD2 (6 bases). From germline, CDR1 is MNHEY and CDR2 SVGAGI. The CDR3 runs 14 residues. The V end lost 8 bases, the J end lost 5 bases, and 17 bases lay between the germline ends. Here the CDR3 DNA reads TGTGCCAGCGCCCCAGGTCCCGGGGGAGATACGCAGTATTTT. The encoded protein is CASAPGPGGDTQYF.

The rearrangement uses TRBV7-9 and TRBJ2-5; D ambiguous. Per germline, CDR1 SEHNR and CDR2 FQNEAQ (reference sequence). The CDR3 has 16 residues. The V and J ends lost 1 base and 1 base respectively, with 13 bases between them. Here the CDR3 reads CASSLGWRIPQETQYF. In DNA form, the CDR3 reads TGTGCCAGCAGCTTAGGATGGCGGATCCCCCAAGAGACCCAGTACTTC.

This clonotype was recorded a few times. This chain links TRBV23-1 with TRBJ1-1, with D perhaps matching TRBD1 (5 bases). TRBV23-1 qualifies as an ORF whose function is uncertain. This CDR3 contains 19 residues. V shed 6 bases and J shed 1 base, with 27 bases lying between them. CDR3 nucleotide sequence: TGCGCCAGCAGCCCGTCAACGATAATACTCCGGGACCCGAACACTGAAGCTTTCTTT. It yields the protein CASSPSTIILRDPNTEAFF.